This T cell receptor beta chain was captured by sequencing in a study of T cell responses to AZD1222 COVID-19 vaccine. The CDR3 runs to 11 residues. The V gene's germline CDR1 is SGDLS and CDR2 YYNGEE. Trimming shortened V by 4 bases and J by 3 bases, and 4 bases separated the two germline ends. In this sample, this clone turned up once. The target antigen is unknown. Clones were sequenced by immunoSEQ multiplex PCR, and TCRdb holds only the in-frame ones, with some missing. The table shows 100,000 to 140,000 clones, with about 90% occurring only once. Study outcomes and limitations: Two AZD1222 administrations were followed by greater Spike-specific TCR breadth and depth. Baseline serology detected seropositivity in only six AZD1222 recipients.

The material sequenced was peripheral blood, taken on day 0 of AZD1222 vaccination. The TCR comes from an adult in good health. The chain carries TRBV9 and TRBJ1-2; the D is unclear. Here the CDR3 DNA reads TGTGCCAGCAGCAGAGACTATGGCTACACCTTC. Amino acids: CASSRDYGYTF. The full variable domain, completed using reference TRBV9 and TRBJ1-2, is DSGVTQTPKHLITATGQRVTLRCSPRSGDLSVYWYQQSLDQGLQFLIQYYNGEERAKGNILERFSAQQFPDLHSELNLSSLELGDSALYFCASSRDYGYTFGSGTRLTVV.